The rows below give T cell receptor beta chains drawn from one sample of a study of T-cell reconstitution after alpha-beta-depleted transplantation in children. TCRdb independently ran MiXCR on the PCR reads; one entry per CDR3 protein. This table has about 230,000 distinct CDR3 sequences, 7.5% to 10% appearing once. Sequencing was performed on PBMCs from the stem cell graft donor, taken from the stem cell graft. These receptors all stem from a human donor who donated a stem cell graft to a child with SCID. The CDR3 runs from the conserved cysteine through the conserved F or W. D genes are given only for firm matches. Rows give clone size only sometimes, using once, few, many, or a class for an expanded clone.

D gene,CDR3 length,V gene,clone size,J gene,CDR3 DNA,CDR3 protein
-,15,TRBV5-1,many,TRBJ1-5,TGCGCCAGCAGCTTGTTGGGGCTTAGCAATCAGCCCCAGCATTTT,CASSLLGLSNQPQHF
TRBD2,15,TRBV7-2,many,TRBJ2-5,TGTGCCAGCAGCTTAGTCTCAGCGGGGGTAGAGACCCAGTACTTC,CASSLVSAGVETQYF
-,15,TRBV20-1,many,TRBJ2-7,TGCAGTGCTAGAGACCCCAGGGGCGGCACCTACGAGCAGTACTTC,CSARDPRGGTYEQYF
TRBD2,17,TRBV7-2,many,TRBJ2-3,TGTGCCAGCAGCCCCCCTTCGGGGGGGGGCTTGGGAGATACGCAGTATTTT,CASSPPSGGGLGDTQYF
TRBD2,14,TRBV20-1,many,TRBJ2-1,TGCAGTGCTAGAGTTGCGGGGGGGATTCGGCAGCAGTTCTTC,CSARVAGGIRQQFF
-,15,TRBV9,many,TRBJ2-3,TGTGCCAGCAGCCCCGGACAGAGCCGCACAGATACGCAGTATTTT,CASSPGQSRTDTQYF
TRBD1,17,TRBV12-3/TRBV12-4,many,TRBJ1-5,TGTGCCAGCAGTTTAGGGGACAGGTCCTTTAGCAATCAGCCCCAGCATTTT,CASSLGDRSFSNQPQHF
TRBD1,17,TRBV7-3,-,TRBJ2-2,TGTGCCAGCAGCTTAAAACGGACAGGGAAGAACACCGGGGAGCTGTTTTTT,CASSLKRTGKNTGELFF
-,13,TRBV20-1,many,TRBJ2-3,TGCAGTGCTAGTCAGCGCGGCACAGATACGCAGTATTTT,CSASQRGTDTQYF
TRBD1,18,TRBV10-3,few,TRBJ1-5,TGTGCCATCAGTGAGTCCCCCGACAGGGCTCGGGGCAATCAGCCCCAGCATTTT,CAISESPDRARGNQPQHF
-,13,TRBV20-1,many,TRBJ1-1,TGCAGTGCTAGTAGGGATTCGAACACTGAAGCTTTCTTT,CSASRDSNTEAFF
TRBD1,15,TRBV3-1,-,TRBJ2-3,TGTGCCACCAGCCGCGGACAGGGGAGGGGAGATACGCAGTATTTT,CATSRGQGRGDTQYF
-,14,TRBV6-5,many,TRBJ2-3,TGTGCCAGCAGTTTCGGAATCCCCGGGGATACGCAGTATTTT,CASSFGIPGDTQYF
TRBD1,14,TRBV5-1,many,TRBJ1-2,TGCGCCAGCAGCTGGACAGGGGAAAGCTATGGCTACACCTTC,CASSWTGESYGYTF
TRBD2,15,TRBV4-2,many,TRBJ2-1,TGTGCCAGCAGCCAAGATCTAGCGGGGGCCCGGGAGCAGTTCTTC,CASSQDLAGAREQFF
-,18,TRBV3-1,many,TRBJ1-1,TGTGCCAGCAGTCCCGGACTTCGGGGGCTTCGCCATAACACTGAAGCTTTCTTT,CASSPGLRGLRHNTEAFF
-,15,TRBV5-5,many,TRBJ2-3,TGTGCCAGCAGGCCTGAAAGCTTCCGCACAGATACGCAGTATTTT,CASRPESFRTDTQYF
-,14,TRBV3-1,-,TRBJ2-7,TGTGCCAGCAGCCGGGGGACGGGGTCCTACGAGCAGTACTTC,CASSRGTGSYEQYF
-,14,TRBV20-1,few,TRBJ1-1,TGCAGTGCTAGAGATTTAGGGCGGGACACTGAAGCTTTCTTT,CSARDLGRDTEAFF
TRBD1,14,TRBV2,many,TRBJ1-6,TGTGCCAGCAGGGGGACAGGGGATAATTCACCCCTCCACTTT,CASRGTGDNSPLHF
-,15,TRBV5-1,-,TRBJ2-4,TGCGCCAGCAGCTTAGGGGGTCCGGCCAAACACAGTCAGTACTTC,CASSLGGPAKHSQYF
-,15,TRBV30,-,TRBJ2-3,TGTGCCTGGAGTGTACTGAGGTGGGGCGCAGATACGCAGTATTTT,CAWSVLRWGADTQYF